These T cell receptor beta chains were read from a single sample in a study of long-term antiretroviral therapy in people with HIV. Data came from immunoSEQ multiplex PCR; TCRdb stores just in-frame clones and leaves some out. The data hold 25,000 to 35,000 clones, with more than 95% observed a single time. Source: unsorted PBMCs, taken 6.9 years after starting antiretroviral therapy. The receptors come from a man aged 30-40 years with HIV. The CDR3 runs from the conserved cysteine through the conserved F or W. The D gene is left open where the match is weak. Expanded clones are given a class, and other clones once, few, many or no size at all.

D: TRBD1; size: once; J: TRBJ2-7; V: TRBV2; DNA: TGTGCCAGCAGTGAGCCCTGGGACAGCCGCTACGAGCAGTACTTC; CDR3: CASSEPWDSRYEQYF
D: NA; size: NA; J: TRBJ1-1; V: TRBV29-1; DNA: TGCAGCGTGTCAGTATACACTGAAGCTTTCTTT; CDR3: CSVSVYTEAFF
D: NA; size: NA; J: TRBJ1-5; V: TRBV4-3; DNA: TGCGCCAGCAGCCAAGACAGAGACGGCAGGCAGCCCCAGCATTTT; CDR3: CASSQDRDGRQPQHF
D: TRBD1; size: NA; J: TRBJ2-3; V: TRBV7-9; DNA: TGTGCCAGCAGCTTACTAAGGCCGGGACAGTTCACAGATACGCAGTATTTT; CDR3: CASSLLRPGQFTDTQYF
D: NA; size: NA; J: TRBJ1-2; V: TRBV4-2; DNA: TGTGCCAGCAGCGCCCTAGGGGGGAACTATGGCTACACCTTC; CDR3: CASSALGGNYGYTF
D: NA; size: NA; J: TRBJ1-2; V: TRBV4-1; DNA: TGCGCCAGCAGCCATCCAGGACATGGCTACACCTTC; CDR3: CASSHPGHGYTF
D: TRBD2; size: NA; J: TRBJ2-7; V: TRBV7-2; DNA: TGTGCCAGCAGCTTAGCGGCGTCTAGCGGACGAACCTACGAGCAGTACTTC; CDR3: CASSLAASSGRTYEQYF
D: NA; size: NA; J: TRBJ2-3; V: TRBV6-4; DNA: TGTGCCAGCAGTGACTCAGCTAGCGGCACAGATACGCAGTATTTT; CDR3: CASSDSASGTDTQYF
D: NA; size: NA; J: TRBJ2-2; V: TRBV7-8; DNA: TGTGCCAGCTATCCCCGAGTGCAGGACACCGGGGAGCTGTTTTTT; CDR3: CASYPRVQDTGELFF
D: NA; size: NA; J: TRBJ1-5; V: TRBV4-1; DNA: TGCGCCAGCAGCCAAGAAGGCACAGGGACAAGCAATCAGCCCCAGCATTTT; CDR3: CASSQEGTGTSNQPQHF
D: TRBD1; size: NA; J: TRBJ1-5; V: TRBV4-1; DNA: TGCGCCAGCAGCCAAGGGAGGGCGGGACAGCTCAATCAGCCCCAGCATTTT; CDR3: CASSQGRAGQLNQPQHF
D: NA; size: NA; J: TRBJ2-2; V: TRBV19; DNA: TGTGCCAGTAGTACCGACAGAGGGGCAGGGACCGGGGAGCTGTTTTTT; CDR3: CASSTDRGAGTGELFF
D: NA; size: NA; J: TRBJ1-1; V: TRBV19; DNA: TGTGCCAGTAGTATAATCGGAGGGGTGTCCACTGAAGCTTTCTTT; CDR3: CASSIIGGVSTEAFF
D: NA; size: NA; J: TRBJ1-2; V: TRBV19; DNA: TGTGCCAGTAGTATACCCCGGAACTATGGCTACACCTTC; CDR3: CASSIPRNYGYTF
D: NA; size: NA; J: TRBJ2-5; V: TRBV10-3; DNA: TGTGCCACCCGGGGCGGGCCCCAAGAGACCCAGTACTTC; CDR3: CATRGGPQETQYF
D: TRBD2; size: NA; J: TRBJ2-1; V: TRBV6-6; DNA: TGTGCCAGCAGTTACTCGTCGAGCCGCGGGGGCAATGAGCAGTTCTTC; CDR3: CASSYSSSRGGNEQFF
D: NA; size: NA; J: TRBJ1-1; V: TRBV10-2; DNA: TGCGCCAGCAAAGGGAACACTGAAGCTTTCTTT; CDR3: CASKGNTEAFF
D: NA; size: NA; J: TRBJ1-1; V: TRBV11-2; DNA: TGTGCCAGCAGCTTATCTGGGGGCTGGTCTGAAGCTTTCTTT; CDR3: CASSLSGGWSEAFF
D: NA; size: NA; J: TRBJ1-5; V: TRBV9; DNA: TGTGCCAGCAGCGTTGACGGGTATAGCAATCAGCCCCAGCATTTT; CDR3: CASSVDGYSNQPQHF
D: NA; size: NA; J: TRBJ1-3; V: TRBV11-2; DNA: TGTGCCAGCAGCTTAGATCCCCCCGGGAGCCCCATATATTTT; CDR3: CASSLDPPGSPIYF
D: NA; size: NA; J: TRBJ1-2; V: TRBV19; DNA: TGTGCCAGTAGTATCCCCCCCTATGGCTACACCTTC; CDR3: CASSIPPYGYTF
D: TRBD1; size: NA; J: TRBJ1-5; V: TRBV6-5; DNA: TGTGCCAGCAGCCAGGGGGCGCGGCAGCCCCAGCATTTT; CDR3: CASSQGARQPQHF
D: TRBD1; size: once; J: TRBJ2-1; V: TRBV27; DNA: TGTGCCAGCAGTTTATCGGGGGACAGGGTCAGGGTCTTC; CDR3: CASSLSGDRVRVF
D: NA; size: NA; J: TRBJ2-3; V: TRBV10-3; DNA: TGTGCCATCAACGGGGTTCAAGCTACGCAGTATTTT; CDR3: CAINGVQATQYF
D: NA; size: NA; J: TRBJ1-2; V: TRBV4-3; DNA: TGCGCCAGCAGTCCCAGTCGCACAAGCTATGGCTACACCTTC; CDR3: CASSPSRTSYGYTF
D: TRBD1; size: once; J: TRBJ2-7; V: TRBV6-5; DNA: TGTGCCAGCGGTTGGGGACAGGGCTACGAGCAGTACTTC; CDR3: CASGWGQGYEQYF
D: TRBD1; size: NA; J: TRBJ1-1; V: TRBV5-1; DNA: TGCGCCAGCAGCGAGGACAGGGAAGGAGACACTGAAGCTTTCTTT; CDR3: CASSEDREGDTEAFF
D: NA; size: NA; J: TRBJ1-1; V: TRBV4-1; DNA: TGCGCCAGCAGCCATGTACATGAGAACACTGAAGCTTTCTTT; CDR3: CASSHVHENTEAFF
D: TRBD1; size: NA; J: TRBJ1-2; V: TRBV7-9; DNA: TGTGCCAGCAGCGCCGGGACAGGGAAGGATGGCTACACCTTC; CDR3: CASSAGTGKDGYTF
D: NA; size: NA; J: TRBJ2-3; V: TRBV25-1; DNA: TGTGCCAGCACCGCAGGAGATACGCAGTATTTT; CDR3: CASTAGDTQYF
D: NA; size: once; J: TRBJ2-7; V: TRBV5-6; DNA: TGTGCCAGCAGCAGAGACAGGAAGGAGCAGTACTTC; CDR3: CASSRDRKEQYF
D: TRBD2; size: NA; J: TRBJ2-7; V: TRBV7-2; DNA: TGTGCCAGCAGCTCTAGGCTTGTAGCGGGAGGGGAATACGAGCAGTACTTC; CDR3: CASSSRLVAGGEYEQYF
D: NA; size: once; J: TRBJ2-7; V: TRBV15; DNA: TGTGCCACCAGCAGTAGAGGGTCCTACGAGCAGTACTTC; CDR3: CATSSRGSYEQYF
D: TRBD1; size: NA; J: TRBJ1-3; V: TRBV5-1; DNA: TGCGCCAGCAGCTTGGGGGGCAGGGGGCCCATTTTCTCTGGAAACACCATATATTTT; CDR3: CASSLGGRGPIFSGNTIYF
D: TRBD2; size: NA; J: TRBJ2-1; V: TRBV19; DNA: TGTGCCAGTAAATGGAGTGGACTAGCAAGCTACAATGAGCAGTTCTTC; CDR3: CASKWSGLASYNEQFF
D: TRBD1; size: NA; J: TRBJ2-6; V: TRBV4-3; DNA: TGCGCCAGCAGCCAAGATGACAGGGGATCTGGGGCCAACGTCCTGACTTTC; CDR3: CASSQDDRGSGANVLTF
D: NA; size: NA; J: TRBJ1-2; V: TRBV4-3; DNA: TGCGCCAGCAGCCAAGATGACCGGATAAATGGCTACACCTTC; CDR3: CASSQDDRINGYTF
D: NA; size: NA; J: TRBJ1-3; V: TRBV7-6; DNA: TGTGCCAGCAGCGGAAGCGGACGGCCGGAGGTTGGAAACACCATATATTTT; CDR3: CASSGSGRPEVGNTIYF
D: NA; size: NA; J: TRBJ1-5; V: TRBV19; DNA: TGTGCCAGTAGTATGATAGGGCGCCGTGGCAATCAGCCCCAGCATTTT; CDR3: CASSMIGRRGNQPQHF
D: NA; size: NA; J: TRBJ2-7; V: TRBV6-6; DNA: TGTGCCAGCAGTTACGGGCCAGCAACCTACGAGCAGTACTTC; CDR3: CASSYGPATYEQYF
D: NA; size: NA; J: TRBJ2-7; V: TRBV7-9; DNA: TGTGCCAGCAGCAGTCCGAGAGGAAGCTACGAGCAGTACTTC; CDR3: CASSSPRGSYEQYF
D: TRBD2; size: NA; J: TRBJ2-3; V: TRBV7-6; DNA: TGTGCCAGCAGCTCATTAGCGGGGGGCCTGACAGATACGCAGTATTTT; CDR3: CASSSLAGGLTDTQYF
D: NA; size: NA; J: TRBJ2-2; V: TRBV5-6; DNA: TGTGCCAGCAGCTTGGCCGGGGCAACACGAGGCACCGGGGAGCTGTTTTTT; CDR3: CASSLAGATRGTGELFF
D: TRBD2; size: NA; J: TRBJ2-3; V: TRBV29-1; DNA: TGCAGCGTTGAAGGTAGGGGAGGGACAGATACGCAGTATTTT; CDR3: CSVEGRGGTDTQYF